This T cell receptor (beta chain) was sequenced in a study of blood T cell repertoires in COVID-19. Data came from immunoSEQ multiplex PCR; TCRdb stores just in-frame clones and leaves some out. The repertoire consists of 95,000 to 150,000 clones, with about four fifths occurring once and the leading ten covering 17%. The CDR3 has 16 residues. CDR1 is LGHNA, CDR2 YNFKEQ, per germline. The germline V and J ends were trimmed by 2 bases and 8 bases, with 16 bases remaining between them. The rearrangement joins TRBV4-2 to TRBJ1-6, with D uncertain. The source is a man aged 25-45 years with COVID-19, enrolled during active disease. The sample was peripheral blood. CDR3 protein: CASSQSARSRDSPLHF. In DNA form, the CDR3 reads TGTGCCAGCAGCCAATCCGCGAGGTCTCGGGATTCACCCCTCCACTTT.